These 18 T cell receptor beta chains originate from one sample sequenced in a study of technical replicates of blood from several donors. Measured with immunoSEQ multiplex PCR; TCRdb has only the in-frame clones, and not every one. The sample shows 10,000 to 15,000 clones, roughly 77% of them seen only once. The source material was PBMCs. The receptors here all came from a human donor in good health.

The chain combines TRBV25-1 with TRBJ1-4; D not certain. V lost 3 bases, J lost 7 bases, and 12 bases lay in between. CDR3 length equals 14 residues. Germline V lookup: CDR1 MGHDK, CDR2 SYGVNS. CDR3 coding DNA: TGTGCCAGCAGTGAGTTTCAAGAGGGTGAAAAACTGTTTTTT. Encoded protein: CASSEFQEGEKLFF.

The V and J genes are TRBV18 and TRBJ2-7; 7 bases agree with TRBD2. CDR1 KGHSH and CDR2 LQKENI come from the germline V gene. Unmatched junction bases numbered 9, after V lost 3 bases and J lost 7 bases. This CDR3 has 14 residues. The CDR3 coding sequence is TGTGCCAGCTCACCTGGGGGAGGGCCGGAAGAGCAGTACTTC. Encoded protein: CASSPGGGPEEQYF. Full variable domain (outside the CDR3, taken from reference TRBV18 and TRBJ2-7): NAGVMQNPRHLVRRRGQEARLRCSPMKGHSHVYWYRQLPEEGLKFMVYLQKENIIDESGMPKERFSAEFPKEGPSILRIQQVVRGDSAAYFCASSPGGGPEEQYFGPGTRLTVT.

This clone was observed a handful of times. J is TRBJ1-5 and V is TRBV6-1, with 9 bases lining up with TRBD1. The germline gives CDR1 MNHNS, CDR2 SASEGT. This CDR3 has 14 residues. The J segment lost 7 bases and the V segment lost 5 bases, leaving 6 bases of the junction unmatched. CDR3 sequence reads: CASSTGGVEQPQHF. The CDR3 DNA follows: TGTGCCAGCAGTACAGGGGGCGTGGAGCAGCCCCAGCATTTT.

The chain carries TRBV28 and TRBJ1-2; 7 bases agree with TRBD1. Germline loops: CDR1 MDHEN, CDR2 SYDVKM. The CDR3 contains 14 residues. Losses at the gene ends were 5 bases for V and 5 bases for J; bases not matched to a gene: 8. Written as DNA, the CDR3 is TGTGCCAGCAGTAAAGGGGGCGCGGAGTATGGCTACACCTTC. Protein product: CASSKGGAEYGYTF.

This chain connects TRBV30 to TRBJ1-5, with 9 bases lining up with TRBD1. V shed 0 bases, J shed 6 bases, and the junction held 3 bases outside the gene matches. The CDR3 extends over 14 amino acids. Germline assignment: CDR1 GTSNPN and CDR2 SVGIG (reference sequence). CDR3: CAWSVGQGFQPQHF. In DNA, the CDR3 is TGTGCCTGGAGTGTAGGACAGGGGTTTCAGCCCCAGCATTTT.

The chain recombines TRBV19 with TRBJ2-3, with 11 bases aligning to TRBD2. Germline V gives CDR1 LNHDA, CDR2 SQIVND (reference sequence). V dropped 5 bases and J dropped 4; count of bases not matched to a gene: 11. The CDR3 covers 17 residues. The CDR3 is CASSRTTGTSGPDTQYF. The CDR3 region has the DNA TGTGCCAGTAGTCGTACTACCGGGACTAGCGGACCAGATACGCAGTATTTT.

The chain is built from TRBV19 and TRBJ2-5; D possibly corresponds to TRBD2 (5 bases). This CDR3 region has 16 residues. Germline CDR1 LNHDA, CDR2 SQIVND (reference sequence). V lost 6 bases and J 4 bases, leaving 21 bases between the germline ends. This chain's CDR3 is CASSPWRQAGGETQYF. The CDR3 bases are TGTGCCAGTAGCCCGTGGCGGCAGGCTGGAGGAGAGACCCAGTACTTC.

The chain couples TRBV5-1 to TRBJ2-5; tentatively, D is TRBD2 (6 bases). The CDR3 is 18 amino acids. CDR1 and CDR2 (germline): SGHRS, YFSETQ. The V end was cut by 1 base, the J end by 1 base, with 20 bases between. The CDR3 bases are TGCGCCAGCAGCTTGTTTATGATGTCGGGAGTTTCCCAAGAGACCCAGTACTTC. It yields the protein CASSLFMMSGVSQETQYF.

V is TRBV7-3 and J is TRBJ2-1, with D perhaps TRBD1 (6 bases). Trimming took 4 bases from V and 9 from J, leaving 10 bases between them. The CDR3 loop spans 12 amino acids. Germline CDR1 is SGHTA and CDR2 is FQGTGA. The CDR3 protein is CASSSQGSEQFF. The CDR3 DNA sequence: TGTGCCAGCAGCTCACAGGGTAGTGAGCAGTTCTTC.

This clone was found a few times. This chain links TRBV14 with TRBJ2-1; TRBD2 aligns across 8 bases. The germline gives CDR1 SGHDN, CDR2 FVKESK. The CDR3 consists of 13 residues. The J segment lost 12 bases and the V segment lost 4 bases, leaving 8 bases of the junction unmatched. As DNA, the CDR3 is TGTGCCAGCAGCCTTTCCGGGACTAGATCGCAGTTCTTC. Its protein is CASSLSGTRSQFF.

Here the CDR3 reads CASSQGPSGVQPQHF. CDR3 in DNA: TGTGCCAGCAGCCAGGGACCTTCGGGAGTTCAGCCCCAGCATTTT. The chain uses TRBV27 and TRBJ1-5; tentatively, D is TRBD1 (5 bases). This CDR3 is 15 amino acids long. Germline CDR1 MNHEY, CDR2 SMNVEV (reference sequence). V was trimmed by 6 bases and J by 6 bases, leaving 18 bases between them.

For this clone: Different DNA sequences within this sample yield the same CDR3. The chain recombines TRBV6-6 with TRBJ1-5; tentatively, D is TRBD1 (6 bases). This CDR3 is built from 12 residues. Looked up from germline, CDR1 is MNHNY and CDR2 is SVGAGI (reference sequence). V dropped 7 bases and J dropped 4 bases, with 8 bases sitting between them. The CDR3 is CASTQGNQPQHF. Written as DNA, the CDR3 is TGTGCCAGCACTCAGGGGAATCAGCCCCAGCATTTT.

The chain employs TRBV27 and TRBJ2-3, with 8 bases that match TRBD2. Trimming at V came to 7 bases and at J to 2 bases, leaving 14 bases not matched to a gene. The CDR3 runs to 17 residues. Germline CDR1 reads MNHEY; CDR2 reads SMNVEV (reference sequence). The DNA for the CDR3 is TGTGCCAGCAAGAAGGGTGTGATAGCGGGGCCCACAGATACGCAGTATTTT. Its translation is CASKKGVIAGPTDTQYF.

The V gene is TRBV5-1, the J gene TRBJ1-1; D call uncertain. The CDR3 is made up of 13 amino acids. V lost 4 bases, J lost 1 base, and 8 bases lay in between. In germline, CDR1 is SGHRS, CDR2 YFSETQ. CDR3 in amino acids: CASSPWANTEAFF. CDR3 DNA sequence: TGCGCCAGCAGCCCATGGGCGAACACTGAAGCTTTCTTT. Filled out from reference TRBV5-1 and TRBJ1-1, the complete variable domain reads KAGVTQTPRYLIKTRGQQVTLSCSPISGHRSVSWYQQTPGQGLQFLFEYFSETQRNKGNFPGRFSGRQFSNSRSEMNVSTLELGDSALYLCASSPWANTEAFFGQGTRLTVV.

Here the CDR3 reads CASRETGDNTGELFF. For the CDR3, the DNA is TGCGCCAGCAGGGAGACAGGGGATAACACCGGGGAGCTGTTTTTT. The chain recombines TRBV5-1 with TRBJ2-2, with 8 bases aligning to TRBD1. From germline, CDR1 is SGHRS and CDR2 YFSETQ. There are 15 residues in the CDR3. V was clipped by 5 bases and J by 2 bases; unmatched bases: 5.

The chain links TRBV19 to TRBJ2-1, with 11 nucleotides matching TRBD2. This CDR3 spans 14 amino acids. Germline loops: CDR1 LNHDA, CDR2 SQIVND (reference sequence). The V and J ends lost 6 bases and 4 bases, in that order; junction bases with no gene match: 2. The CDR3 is CASRTSGDYNEQFF. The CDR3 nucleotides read TGTGCCAGTAGGACTAGCGGGGATTACAATGAGCAGTTCTTC.

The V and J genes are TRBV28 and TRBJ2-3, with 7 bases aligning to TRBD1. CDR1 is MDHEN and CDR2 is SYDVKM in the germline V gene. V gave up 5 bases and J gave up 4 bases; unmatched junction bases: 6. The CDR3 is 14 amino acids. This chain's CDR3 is CASSPGQLSDTQYF. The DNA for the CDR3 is TGTGCCAGCAGTCCGGGACAGCTCTCAGATACGCAGTATTTT. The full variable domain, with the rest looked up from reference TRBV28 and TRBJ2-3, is DVKVTQSSRYLVKRTGEKVFLECVQDMDHENMFWYRQDPGLGLRLIYFSYDVKMKEKGDIPEGYSVSREKKERFSLILESASTNQTSMYLCASSPGQLSDTQYFGPGTRLTVL.

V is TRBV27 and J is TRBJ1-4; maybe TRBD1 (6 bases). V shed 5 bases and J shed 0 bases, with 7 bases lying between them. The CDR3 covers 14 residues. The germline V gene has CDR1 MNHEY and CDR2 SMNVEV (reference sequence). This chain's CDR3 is CASSRTATNEKLFF. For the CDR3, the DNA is TGTGCCAGCAGTCGGACAGCAACTAATGAAAAACTGTTTTTT. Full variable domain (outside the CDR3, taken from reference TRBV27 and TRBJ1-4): EAQVTQNPRYLITVTGKKLTVTCSQNMNHEYMSWYRQDPGLGLRQIYYSMNVEVTDKGDVPEGYKVSRKEKRNFPLILESPSPNQTSLYFCASSRTATNEKLFFGSGTQLSVL.